This T cell receptor (beta chain) emerged from a study of molecular identifiers for immune sequencing clone quantification. TCRdb itself ran the PCR reads through MiXCR, one entry per CDR3 protein. Here the sample spans 85,000 to 120,000 distinct CDR3 sequences, less than 35% being singletons. Looked up from germline, CDR1 is SNHLY and CDR2 is FYNNEI. The CDR3 is 17 residues long. With V trimmed by 5 bases and J by 3 bases, 6 bases remained unmatched. The source of this sequence is a human donor in good health. Some libraries in this study had Jurkat cell RNA spiked in. Material: naive CD8+ T cells from blood, with Jurkat cell RNA spiked in. Subset reported: FACS-sorted CD8+CD4-CCR7+CD45RA+ naive T cells. The chain links TRBV2 to TRBJ2-6; TRBD1 agrees at 11 bases. CDR3 sequence: CASSLDRGLHGANVLTF. CDR3 DNA: TGTGCCAGCAGTTTGGACAGGGGGCTTCATGGGGCCAACGTCCTGACTTTC.